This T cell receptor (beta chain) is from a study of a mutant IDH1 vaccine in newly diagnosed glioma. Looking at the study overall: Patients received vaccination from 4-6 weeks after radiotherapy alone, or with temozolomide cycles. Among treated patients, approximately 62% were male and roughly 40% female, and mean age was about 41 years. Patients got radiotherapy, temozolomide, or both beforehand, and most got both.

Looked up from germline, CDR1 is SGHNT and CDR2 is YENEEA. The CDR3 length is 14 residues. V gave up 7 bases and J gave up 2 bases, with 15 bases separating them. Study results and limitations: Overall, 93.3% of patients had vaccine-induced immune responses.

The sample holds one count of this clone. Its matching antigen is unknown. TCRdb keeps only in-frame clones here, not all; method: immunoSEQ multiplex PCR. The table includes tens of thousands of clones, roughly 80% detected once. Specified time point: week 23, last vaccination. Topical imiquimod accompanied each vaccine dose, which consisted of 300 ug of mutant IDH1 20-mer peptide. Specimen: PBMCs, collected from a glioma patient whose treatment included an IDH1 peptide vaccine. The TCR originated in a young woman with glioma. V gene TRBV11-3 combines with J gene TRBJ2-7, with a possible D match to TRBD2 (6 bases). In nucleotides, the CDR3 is TGTGCCAGCAAGCCCCCTGGGGAGGCCTACGAGCAGTACTTC. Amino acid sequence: CASKPPGEAYEQYF.